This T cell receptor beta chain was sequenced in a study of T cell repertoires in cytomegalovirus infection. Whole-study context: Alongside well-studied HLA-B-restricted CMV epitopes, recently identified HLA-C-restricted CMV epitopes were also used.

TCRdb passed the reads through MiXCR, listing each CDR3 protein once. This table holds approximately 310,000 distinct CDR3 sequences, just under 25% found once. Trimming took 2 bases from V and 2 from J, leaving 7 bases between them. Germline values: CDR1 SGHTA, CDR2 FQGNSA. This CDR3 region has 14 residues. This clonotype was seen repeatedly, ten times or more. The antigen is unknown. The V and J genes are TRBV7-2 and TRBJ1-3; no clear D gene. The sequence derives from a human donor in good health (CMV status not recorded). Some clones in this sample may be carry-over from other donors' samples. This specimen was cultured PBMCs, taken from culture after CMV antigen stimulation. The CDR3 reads CASSLRGAGNTIYF. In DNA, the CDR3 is TGTGCCAGCAGCTTACGGGGAGCTGGAAACACCATATATTTT.